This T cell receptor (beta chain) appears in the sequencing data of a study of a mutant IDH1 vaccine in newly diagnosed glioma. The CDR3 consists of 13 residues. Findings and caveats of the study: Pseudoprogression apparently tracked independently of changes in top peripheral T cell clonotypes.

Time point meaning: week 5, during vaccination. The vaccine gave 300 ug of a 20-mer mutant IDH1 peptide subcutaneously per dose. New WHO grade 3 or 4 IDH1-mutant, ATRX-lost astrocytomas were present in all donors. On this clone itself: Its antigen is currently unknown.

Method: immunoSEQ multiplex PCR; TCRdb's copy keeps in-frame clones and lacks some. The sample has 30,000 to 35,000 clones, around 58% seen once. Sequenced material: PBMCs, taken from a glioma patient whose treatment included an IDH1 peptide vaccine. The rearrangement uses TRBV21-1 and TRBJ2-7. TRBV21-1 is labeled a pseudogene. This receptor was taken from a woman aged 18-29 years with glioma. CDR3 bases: TGTGCCAGCAGCAAAAGTTACGACCACGAGCAGTACTTC. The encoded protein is CASSKSYDHEQYF.